The 30 T cell receptor beta chains given below trace back to one sample, sequenced in a study of Siglec-9 on CD8 T cells in melanoma. Generated by immunoSEQ multiplex PCR, the TCRdb table keeps only in-frame clones and is missing some. Of roughly 35,000 clones in the sample, about 80% were seen once. Sequences were obtained from Siglec-9- CD8+ T cells sorted from blood. All receptors derive from a human donor in good health.

This clone has only one observation. This rearrangement joins TRBV27 to TRBJ2-7; D tentatively reads TRBD1 or TRBD2 (5 bases each). This CDR3 is built from 13 residues. In germline, CDR1 is MNHEY, CDR2 SMNVEV (reference sequence). The ends were cut back, 2 bases at V and 6 bases at J, with 11 bases in the middle. The CDR3, as DNA: TGTGCCAGCAGTTTAGCTTGGGGGAGCGAGCAGTACTTC. As protein: CASSLAWGSEQYF.

This chain connects TRBV7-9 to TRBJ2-7; D may match TRBD1 or TRBD2 (6 bases each). Trimming pared 5 bases from V and 6 bases from J, leaving 20 bases between. There are 15 residues in the CDR3. Germline V gene sequence: CDR1 SEHNR, CDR2 FQNEAQ (reference sequence). CDR3: CASSLVGGQPFEQYF. Written as DNA, the CDR3 is TGTGCCAGCAGCCTAGTAGGGGGGCAACCTTTCGAGCAGTACTTC.

This chain connects TRBV27 to TRBJ2-2, with a tentative D call TRBD1 (5 bases). Germline V gene lookup returns CDR1 MNHEY and CDR2 SMNVEV (reference sequence). The V gene lost 6 bases and the J gene lost 5 bases, with 10 bases spanning the gap. The CDR3 consists of 13 residues. The CDR3 here is CASRDPGTGELFF. DNA of the CDR3: TGTGCCAGCAGGGACCCAGGGACCGGGGAGCTGTTTTTT.

The V and J genes are TRBV6-1 and TRBJ1-2; D is undetermined. This CDR3 has 15 residues. V lost 6 bases, J lost 1 base, and 15 bases lay in between. Germline V gives CDR1 MNHNS, CDR2 SASEGT. Here the CDR3 DNA reads TGTGCCAGCAGCGGAGACACAACACTTAACTATGGCTACACCTTC. Its protein is CASSGDTTLNYGYTF.

The CDR3 region has the DNA TGCAGCGTTGAAGTGCCCGGGGGTGGTGGCTACACCTTC. This encodes CSVEVPGGGGYTF. V usage is TRBV29-1 and J usage is TRBJ1-2, with D possibly TRBD1 on 5 matching bases. Germline lookup yields CDR1 SQVTM and CDR2 ANQGSEA. The V gene lost 1 base and the J gene lost 7 bases, with 13 bases spanning the gap. The CDR3 has 13 amino acids.

The rearrangement uses TRBV4-1 and TRBJ1-1; D not certain. Germline V lookup: CDR1 MGHRA, CDR2 YSYEKL. The V gene lost 4 bases and the J gene lost 1 base, with 7 bases spanning the gap. This CDR3 is built from 13 residues. In DNA form, the CDR3 reads TGCGCCAGCAGCCCGATGAGGAACACTGAAGCTTTCTTT. Its protein is CASSPMRNTEAFF.

The count of this clone is one. The chain uses TRBV11-2 and TRBJ1-2, with a possible D match to TRBD1 (5 bases). The germline V gene encodes CDR1 SGHAT and CDR2 FQNNGV. Trimming shortened V by 0 bases and J by 5 bases, and 13 bases separated the two germline ends. The CDR3 totals 15 residues. CDR3 amino acids: CASSLDPGRGYGYTF. DNA for the CDR3: TGTGCCAGCAGCTTAGATCCGGGAAGGGGATATGGCTACACCTTC.

The rearrangement uses TRBV19 and TRBJ1-3; D remains ambiguous. There are 13 residues in the CDR3. The V gene lost 7 bases and the J gene lost 1 base, with 8 bases spanning the gap. Germline CDR1 reads LNHDA; CDR2 reads SQIVND (reference sequence). In DNA, the CDR3 is TGTGCCAGTATCCCCTTTTCTGGAAACACCATATATTTT. Residues: CASIPFSGNTIYF. The entire variable domain, with the rest obtained from reference TRBV19 and TRBJ1-3, is as follows: DGGITQSPKYLFRKEGQNVTLSCEQNLNHDAMYWYRQDPGQGLRLIYYSQIVNDFQKGDIAEGYSVSREKKESFPLTVTSAQKNPTAFYLCASIPFSGNTIYFGEGSWLTVV.

The genes are TRBV5-1 and TRBJ2-5; D may be TRBD1 (5 bases). V gave up 2 bases and J gave up 2 bases, with 10 bases separating them. The CDR3 consists of 14 residues. In germline, CDR1 is SGHRS, CDR2 YFSETQ. The CDR3 here is CASSLTGAQETQYF. The CDR3, as DNA: TGCGCCAGCAGCTTAACAGGAGCTCAAGAGACCCAGTACTTC.

This sequence joins TRBV5-8 and TRBJ2-7; no clear D gene. V lost 4 bases and J lost 6, with 8 bases in between. Germline CDR1 is SGHTS and CDR2 is YDEGEE. The CDR3 is 11 amino acids. CDR3 bases: TGTGCCAGCAGCCCCTGGACCGAGCAGTACTTC. Its translation: CASSPWTEQYF.

J is TRBJ1-3 and V is TRBV19; weak D call: TRBD1 (5 bases). This CDR3 has 14 amino acids. Germline V gives CDR1 LNHDA, CDR2 SQIVND (reference sequence). V shed 5 bases and J shed 4 bases, with 12 bases lying between them. The CDR3 DNA follows: TGTGCCAGTAGTCCAGGGCCCGGGGGAAACACCATATATTTT. Its protein product is CASSPGPGGNTIYF.

V and J are TRBV13 and TRBJ1-3, with D unresolved. Looked up from germline, CDR1 is PRHDT and CDR2 is FYEKMQ (reference sequence). V gave up 5 bases and J gave up 0 bases, with 8 bases separating them. This CDR3 is 14 amino acids long. The CDR3 DNA is TGTGCCAGCAGCCCCGAAAGCTCTGGAAACACCATATATTTT. As protein: CASSPESSGNTIYF.

The chain employs TRBV11-3 and TRBJ2-7; 7 bases are a match to TRBD2. Germline CDR1 and CDR2: SGHNT and YENEEA. Trimming took 5 bases from V and 5 from J; bases not matched to a gene: 12. The CDR3 spans 15 residues. This chain's CDR3 is CASSPLAASVNEQYF. The CDR3 DNA reads as TGTGCCAGCAGCCCCCTAGCGGCTTCGGTCAACGAGCAGTACTTC.

This chain connects TRBV6-1 to TRBJ2-7; TRBD1 is a possible D gene (5 bases). The germline V gene has CDR1 MNHNS and CDR2 SASEGT. The CDR3 length is 15 residues. V lost 2 bases and J lost 0, with 11 bases in between. CDR3 in amino acids: CASSETTDISYEQYF. The CDR3 DNA is TGTGCCAGCAGTGAAACGACAGACATCTCCTACGAGCAGTACTTC.

This clone has a single count. The CDR3 loop reads CASSAWVELFF. In nucleotides, the CDR3 is TGTGCCAGCAGCGCATGGGTGGAGCTGTTTTTT. The chain links TRBV5-8 to TRBJ2-2, with unresolved D. This CDR3 comprises 11 residues. The V gene lost 4 bases and the J gene lost 10 bases, with 8 bases spanning the gap. CDR1 SGHTS and CDR2 YDEGEE come from the germline V gene.

This clone occurred once. The chain couples TRBV5-1 to TRBJ1-2; 9 nucleotides align to TRBD1. The CDR3 sequence is 15 residues long. The germline CDR1 and CDR2 sequences are SGHRS and YFSETQ. Trimming cost V 0 bases and J 2 bases; bases outside gene matches: 2. In DNA, the CDR3 is TGCGCCAGCAGCTTGGGTGGGACAGGGAACTATGGCTACACCTTC. Its protein product is CASSLGGTGNYGYTF. Complete variable domain (other parts from reference TRBV5-1 and TRBJ1-2): KAGVTQTPRYLIKTRGQQVTLSCSPISGHRSVSWYQQTPGQGLQFLFEYFSETQRNKGNFPGRFSGRQFSNSRSEMNVSTLELGDSALYLCASSLGGTGNYGYTFGSGTRLTVV.

CDR3 sequence (DNA): TGTGCCAGCAGTGTATATTCCTACAATGAGCAGTTCTTC. Its translation: CASSVYSYNEQFF. V usage is TRBV27 and J usage is TRBJ2-1; no definite D call. Germline-derived CDR1 and CDR2 are MNHEY and SMNVEV (reference sequence). V lost 5 bases to trimming and J lost 1 base, with 6 bases between them. This CDR3 region has 13 residues.

The rearrangement uses TRBV4-1 and TRBJ2-7; 8 bases are shared with TRBD2. After removal of 4 bases from V and 0 bases from J, the junction contained 14 bases not matched to a gene. The CDR3 is 18 residues long. Germline V gene sequence: CDR1 MGHRA, CDR2 YSYEKL. In DNA form, the CDR3 reads TGCGCCAGCAGCCCCGTTTCAGCGGGGGAGGCGTACTCCTACGAGCAGTACTTC. This codes for CASSPVSAGEAYSYEQYF.

The chain is built from TRBV29-1 and TRBJ2-4; 8 bases fit TRBD2. This CDR3 contains 15 residues. In germline, CDR1 is SQVTM, CDR2 ANQGSEA. V lost 6 bases to trimming and J lost 1 base; unmatched junction nucleotides: 8. As DNA, the CDR3 is TGCAGCGTCGTTGCAGCGGGAGAGGCCAAAAACATTCAGTACTTC. It yields the protein CSVVAAGEAKNIQYF.

This chain links TRBV7-9 with TRBJ2-3; 11 bases line up with TRBD2. This CDR3 region has 18 residues. The germline CDR1 and CDR2 sequences are SEHNR and FQNEAQ (reference sequence). The junction had 10 bases not matched to a gene; V was cut back by 3 bases and J by 2 bases. CDR3 coding DNA: TGTGCCAGCAGCTTTACCCAGGTAGCGGGGGGGCCCACAGATACGCAGTATTTT. Translating gives CASSFTQVAGGPTDTQYF.

The chain combines TRBV15 with TRBJ1-2; weak D call: TRBD1 (6 bases). Per the germline V gene, CDR1 is LNHNV and CDR2 is YYDKDF (reference sequence). V gave up 5 bases and J gave up 0 bases, with 10 bases separating them. The CDR3 length is 14 residues. The CDR3 DNA follows: TGTGCCACCAGCCCGGGGGGCGCTAACTATGGCTACACCTTC. As protein: CATSPGGANYGYTF. The full variable domain, in which reference TRBV15 and TRBJ1-2 provide the parts outside the CDR3, is DAMVIQNPRYQVTQFGKPVTLSCSQTLNHNVMYWYQQKSSQAPKLLFHYYDKDFNNEADTPDNFQSRRPNTSFCFLDIRSPGLGDTAMYLCATSPGGANYGYTFGSGTRLTVV.

The chain recombines TRBV30 with TRBJ2-7; 8 bases are shared with TRBD1. The V segment lost 1 base and the J segment 5 bases; nucleotides outside the gene matches: 10. Germline-derived CDR1 and CDR2 are GTSNPN and SVGIG (reference sequence). CDR3 length: 15 amino acids. The CDR3 region has the DNA TGTGCCTGGAGTGCATCCGGGACAGGTTTTGACGAGCAGTACTTC. It codes for CAWSASGTGFDEQYF.

Written as DNA, the CDR3 is TGTGCCAGCAGCTTGCGGCCAGCGAACATGAACACTGAAGCTTTCTTT. Its protein product is CASSLRPANMNTEAFF. The rearrangement uses TRBV5-6 and TRBJ1-1; D is unresolved. The CDR3 covers 16 residues. The V gene's germline CDR1 is SGHDT and CDR2 YYEEEE. Trimming took 1 base from V and 0 from J, leaving 13 bases between them.

J is TRBJ2-7 and V is TRBV7-9, with a tentative D call TRBD2 (6 bases). The germline gives CDR1 SEHNR, CDR2 FQNEAQ (reference sequence). V gave up 5 bases and J gave up 4 bases, with 9 bases separating them. The CDR3 covers 12 residues. The CDR3 reads CASSQGRYEQYF. The DNA of the CDR3 is TGTGCCAGCAGCCAAGGGAGGTACGAGCAGTACTTC.

The CDR3 sequence is CATYGGTYSFTGELFF. The CDR3 bases are TGTGCCACGTACGGAGGGACGTACTCCTTCACCGGGGAGCTGTTTTTT. V is TRBV6-6 and J is TRBJ2-2; perhaps TRBD2 as D (6 bases). Germline lookup yields CDR1 MNHNY and CDR2 SVGAGI (reference sequence). V was clipped by 10 bases and J by 4 bases, with 22 bases between them. This CDR3 comprises 16 residues.

The chain joins TRBV19 to TRBJ1-5, with 10 bases matching TRBD1. This CDR3 has 14 amino acids. The trim removed 7 bases at V and 9 bases at J, leaving 9 bases unmatched. From germline, CDR1 is LNHDA and CDR2 SQIVND (reference sequence). The DNA for the CDR3 is TGTGCCAGTAAGGAGACAGGGGGCCCCGGGCCCCAGCATTTT. Protein sequence: CASKETGGPGPQHF.

This rearrangement joins TRBV19 to TRBJ2-1; D may be TRBD2 (6 bases). The V end was cut by 0 bases, the J end by 5 bases, with 14 bases between. The CDR3 is made up of 16 amino acids. Germline V lookup: CDR1 LNHDA, CDR2 SQIVND (reference sequence). The CDR3 loop is CASSIEHWLANNEQFF. The CDR3 DNA is TGTGCCAGTAGTATAGAGCATTGGCTAGCGAACAATGAGCAGTTCTTC.

The CDR3 DNA reads TGTGCCAGCAGCCAATTCCCGACTAGCGCGGCAACCTACGAGCAGTACTTC. It yields the protein CASSQFPTSAATYEQYF. The chain recombines TRBV4-2 with TRBJ2-7; 8 nucleotides align to TRBD2. J gave up 2 bases and V 2 bases, and 11 bases lay outside the gene matches. This CDR3 has 17 amino acids. Germline values: CDR1 LGHNA, CDR2 YNFKEQ.

The rearrangement links TRBV4-1 to TRBJ1-1; a possible D gene is TRBD1 (6 bases). This CDR3 is 13 amino acids long. Looked up from germline, CDR1 is MGHRA and CDR2 is YSYEKL. Trimming removed 4 bases at V and 6 bases at J, with 12 bases between. CDR3 nucleotide sequence: TGCGCCAGCAGCCCCCCCGGGGGCGCTGAAGCTTTCTTT. Protein: CASSPPGGAEAFF.

This chain connects TRBV18 to TRBJ2-7; either TRBD1 or TRBD2 may fit D (5 bases each). Trimming shortened V by 3 bases and J by 0 bases, and 12 bases separated the two germline ends. The CDR3 sequence is 15 residues long. Germline-derived CDR1 and CDR2 are KGHSH and LQKENI. CDR3 nucleotide sequence: TGTGCCAGCTCACCCCTCCGGGACGTCTCCTACGAGCAGTACTTC. It specifies CASSPLRDVSYEQYF.